Following are 23 T cell receptor beta chains from one sample sequenced in a study of T-cell reconstitution after alpha-beta-depleted transplantation in children. Molecular barcoding with unique molecular identifiers was used for the TCRbeta library. TCRdb reanalysed the PCR reads using MiXCR and keeps one entry per CDR3 protein. The sample has 150,000 to 200,000 distinct CDR3 sequences; roughly 6.8% are singletons. The sample consisted of PBMCs from the stem cell graft donor, taken from the stem cell graft. The receptors were gathered from a human donor who donated a stem cell graft to a child with Wiskott-Aldrich syndrome.

This clonotype occurred many times. The chain carries TRBV27 and TRBJ2-7; D gene ambiguous. V lost 2 bases, J lost 5 bases, and 13 bases lay in between. This CDR3 contains 14 residues. Germline V lookup: CDR1 MNHEY, CDR2 SMNVEV (reference sequence). This chain's CDR3 is CASSLARSANEQYF. CDR3 DNA sequence: TGTGCCAGCAGTTTAGCCAGATCCGCGAACGAGCAGTACTTC.

This clonotype has a count of ten or more. This chain links TRBV4-1 with TRBJ2-7; tentatively, D is TRBD2 (6 bases). This CDR3 has 14 amino acids. Trimming left V 2 bases short and J 0 bases short, with 8 bases between. In germline, CDR1 is MGHRA, CDR2 YSYEKL. This chain's CDR3 is CASSQLASSYEQYF. The CDR3 nucleotides are TGCGCCAGCAGCCAACTAGCGTCCTCCTACGAGCAGTACTTC.

This clonotype occurred many times. The V and J genes are TRBV28 and TRBJ2-5; 9 bases are shared with TRBD2. Germline V lookup: CDR1 MDHEN, CDR2 SYDVKM. Trimming took 6 bases from V and 2 from J; bases not matched to a gene: 7. There are 15 residues in the CDR3. The CDR3 nucleotides are TGTGCCAGCAGGGCAGCGGGGGGACCACAAGAGACCCAGTACTTC. Its translation: CASRAAGGPQETQYF.

The table lists this clonotype with many counts. The chain has TRBV5-6 and TRBJ2-5, with TRBD2 matching over 10 bases. The CDR3 length is 17 residues. With V trimmed by 0 bases and J by 3 bases, 8 bases remained unmatched. The germline V gene encodes CDR1 SGHDT and CDR2 YYEEEE. CDR3 coding DNA: TGTGCCAGCAGCTTGGCGGCTAGCGGGGGATACGAAGAGACCCAGTACTTC. Translating gives CASSLAASGGYEETQYF. The full variable domain, its missing parts supplied by reference TRBV5-6 and TRBJ2-5, is DAGVTQSPTHLIKTRGQQVTLRCSPKSGHDTVSWYQQALGQGPQFIFQYYEEEERQRGNFPDRFSGHQFPNYSSELNVNALLLGDSALYLCASSLAASGGYEETQYFGPGTRLLVL.

This clonotype was seen at least ten times. CDR3 amino acids: CASSFLGLEFSTEQFF. CDR3 in DNA: TGTGCCAGCAGCTTTCTGGGACTAGAATTCTCGACTGAGCAGTTCTTC. The chain couples TRBV7-2 to TRBJ2-1; 8 nucleotides agree with TRBD2. The V gene end was trimmed by 3 bases and the J gene end by 9 bases; junction bases not matched to a gene: 13. The CDR3 consists of 16 residues. Germline V lookup: CDR1 SGHTA, CDR2 FQGNSA.

Only a few counts were recorded for this clonotype. V and J are TRBV29-1 and TRBJ2-3; D may be TRBD1 (6 bases). This CDR3 contains 12 residues. V lost 7 bases, J lost 5 bases, and 13 bases lay in between. Per germline, CDR1 SQVTM and CDR2 ANQGSEA. The CDR3 sequence is CSALGARDTQYF. Written as DNA, the CDR3 is TGCAGCGCCTTGGGGGCCCGAGATACGCAGTATTTT.

This clonotype was picked up many times. This sequence joins TRBV12-3 or TRBV12-4 and TRBJ2-7; 9 positions agree with TRBD1. The CDR3 totals 15 residues. Germline trimming cut 4 bases from V and 6 bases from J; bases unmatched to any gene: 10. The CDR3 nucleotides read TGTGCCAGCAGTTCCCCCGGGACAGGGAGAGGCGAGCAGTACTTC. This codes for CASSSPGTGRGEQYF.

This clonotype has a count of ten or more. The chain joins TRBV20-1 to TRBJ2-3, with TRBD2 matching over 7 bases. This CDR3 has 14 residues. V shed 3 bases and J 2 bases; nucleotides not matched to a gene: 5. CDR1 is DFQATT, CDR2 SNEGSKA, per germline (reference sequence). The DNA for the CDR3 is TGCAGTGCTAGCGGGGGGAGATACACAGATACGCAGTATTTT. Translation gives CSASGGRYTDTQYF.

The rearrangement links TRBV2 to TRBJ2-2, with 7 bases matching TRBD1. V dropped 5 bases and J dropped 4; count of bases not matched to a gene: 16. The germline gives CDR1 SNHLY, CDR2 FYNNEI. The CDR3 has 18 residues. The CDR3 DNA reads TGTGCCAGCAGTTACTCGATTATGGGGACAGACCCCACCGGGGAGCTGTTTTTT. It encodes CASSYSIMGTDPTGELFF. Based on the CDR3 plus reference TRBV2 and TRBJ2-2, the full variable domain is EPEVTQTPSHQVTQMGQEVILRCVPISNHLYFYWYRQILGQKVEFLVSFYNNEISEKSEIFDDQFSVERPDGSNFTLKIRSTKLEDSAMYFCASSYSIMGTDPTGELFFGEGSRLTVL.

This clonotype showed up many times. The chain is built from TRBV6-2 or TRBV6-3 and TRBJ1-1; D call uncertain. V lost 8 bases to trimming and J lost 1 base, with 8 bases between them. There are 12 residues in the CDR3. CDR1 MNHEY and CDR2 SVGEGT come from the germline V gene. The CDR3 bases are TGTGCCAGCGGCAGAACGAACACTGAAGCTTTCTTT. This encodes CASGRTNTEAFF.

This clonotype was detected many times. The chain combines TRBV29-1 with TRBJ2-1, with 8 bases that match TRBD1. Per the germline V gene, CDR1 is SQVTM and CDR2 is ANQGSEA. Trimming took 3 bases from V and 4 from J; bases not matched to a gene: 5. The length of the CDR3 is 14 residues. CDR3 DNA: TGCAGCGTTGACCGGACAGGGATTTACAATGAGCAGTTCTTC. It specifies CSVDRTGIYNEQFF.

Ten or more counts support this clonotype. The genes are TRBV7-6 and TRBJ2-4; TRBD1 matches at 10 bases. Germline lookup yields CDR1 SGHVS and CDR2 FNYEAQ. This CDR3 contains 18 residues. V gave up 0 bases and J gave up 9 bases; unmatched junction bases: 14. CDR3 residues: CASSLAPSKGQGLAIQYF. CDR3 DNA: TGTGCCAGCAGCTTAGCCCCATCGAAGGGACAGGGGTTAGCCATTCAGTACTTC. The entire variable domain, with the rest obtained from reference TRBV7-6 and TRBJ2-4, is as follows: GAGVSQSPRYKVTKRGQDVALRCDPISGHVSLYWYRQALGQGPEFLTYFNYEAQQDKSGLPNDRFSAERPEGSISTLTIQRTEQRDSAMYRCASSLAPSKGQGLAIQYFGAGTRLSVL.

This clonotype has at least ten counts. The rearrangement uses TRBV5-1 and TRBJ1-1; D may be TRBD1 (6 bases). Trimming took off 4 bases at V and 0 bases at J, with 16 bases between the two ends. The CDR3 spans 16 residues. Germline CDR1 is SGHRS and CDR2 is YFSETQ. The CDR3 region is CASSRRTDLMNTEAFF. For the CDR3, the DNA is TGCGCCAGCAGCAGACGGACAGATCTAATGAACACTGAAGCTTTCTTT. Full variable domain (remainder filled in from reference TRBV5-1 and TRBJ1-1): KAGVTQTPRYLIKTRGQQVTLSCSPISGHRSVSWYQQTPGQGLQFLFEYFSETQRNKGNFPGRFSGRQFSNSRSEMNVSTLELGDSALYLCASSRRTDLMNTEAFFGQGTRLTVV.

Note on this clonotype: Being one base from a much bigger clone, this may be a read error. The genes are TRBV25-1 and TRBJ1-5, with D hard to call. This CDR3 has 15 residues. Germline loops: CDR1 MGHDK, CDR2 SYGVNS. Deletions cut 2 bases from V and 4 bases from J, with 12 bases between. The CDR3 DNA reads TGTGCCAGCAGTGAAGGGCGTACCACTAATCAGCCCCAGCATTTT. It specifies CASSEGRTTNQPQHF.

The gene calls are TRBV7-2 and TRBJ2-2, with D possibly being TRBD2 (6 bases). Looked up from germline, CDR1 is SGHTA and CDR2 is FQGNSA. V was shortened by 0 bases and J by 4 bases, with 18 bases between the two germline ends. The CDR3 is 18 amino acids. CDR3 nucleotide sequence: TGTGCCAGCAGCTTAGCCGTCCTGGGGACTTTTATCACCGGGGAGCTGTTTTTT. It specifies CASSLAVLGTFITGELFF.

The CDR3 nucleotides are TGCAGCCTTGGGAGCTACACCTTC. This codes for CSLGSYTF. The J gene is TRBJ1-2, the V gene TRBV29-1; no definite D call. V lost 8 bases to trimming and J lost 9 bases, with 7 bases between them. CDR3 length: 8 amino acids. Germline lookup yields CDR1 SQVTM and CDR2 ANQGSEA.

This clonotype was counted at least ten times. V usage is TRBV20-1 and J usage is TRBJ2-1; 8 bases map to TRBD2. Germline lookup yields CDR1 DFQATT and CDR2 SNEGSKA (reference sequence). The CDR3 length is 16 residues. J gave up 2 bases and V 5 bases, and 11 bases lay outside the gene matches. CDR3 amino acids: CSALPILADAYNEQFF. DNA for the CDR3: TGCAGTGCTCTTCCCATACTAGCGGACGCCTACAATGAGCAGTTCTTC.

The sample holds many counts of this clonotype. This chain joins TRBV11-2 and TRBJ1-6; maybe TRBD1 (6 bases). Germline V CDR1 and CDR2: SGHAT, FQNNGV. The CDR3 runs to 14 residues. The germline V and J ends were trimmed by 5 bases and 9 bases, with 14 bases remaining between them. The CDR3 protein is CASSQGGGGSPLHF. In DNA, the CDR3 is TGTGCCAGCAGCCAGGGAGGGGGTGGTTCACCCCTCCACTTT.

This clonotype was recorded many times. The chain couples TRBV7-2 to TRBJ2-7, with D possibly being TRBD2 (5 bases). From germline, CDR1 is SGHTA and CDR2 FQGNSA. V was cut by 0 bases and J by 5 bases, with 14 bases left in between. The CDR3 contains 15 residues. The DNA for the CDR3 is TGTGCCAGCAGCTTAGCCCCGGGTATCGGGAACGAGCAGTACTTC. Its translation: CASSLAPGIGNEQYF.

Only a few counts were recorded for this clonotype. The gene calls are TRBV20-1 and TRBJ2-1; 11 positions agree with TRBD2. V trimming: 4 bases; J trimming: 12 bases; junction bases outside the gene matches: 14. The length of the CDR3 is 15 residues. Germline V gives CDR1 DFQATT, CDR2 SNEGSKA (reference sequence). CDR3 residues: CSAIRLAGQSVGQFF. As DNA, the CDR3 is TGCAGTGCTATTCGACTAGCGGGACAGTCGGTAGGGCAGTTCTTC.

This clonotype was detected many times. The chain links TRBV7-2 to TRBJ1-5; D perhaps matches TRBD1 (5 bases). The CDR3 has 11 residues. Germline-derived CDR1 and CDR2 are SGHTA and FQGNSA. Trimming took 6 bases from V and 9 from J, leaving 9 bases between them. In DNA, the CDR3 is TGTGCCAGCAGTCAGGGAGGGCCCCAGCATTTT. It yields the protein CASSQGGPQHF. The variable domain in full, with the rest retrieved from reference TRBV7-2 and TRBJ1-5, is GAGVSQSPSNKVTEKGKDVELRCDPISGHTALYWYRQSLGQGLEFLIYFQGNSAPDKSGLPSDRFSAERTGGSVSTLTIQRTQQEDSAVYLCASSQGGPQHFGDGTRLSIL.

This clonotype was seen repeatedly, ten times or more. J is TRBJ2-3 and V is TRBV29-1; TRBD2 matches 9 bases. This CDR3 comprises 13 residues. The germline CDR1 and CDR2 sequences are SQVTM and ANQGSEA. With 7 bases clipped from V and 1 base from J, the junction kept 3 bases outside the gene matches. The CDR3 nucleotides read TGCAGCGCTAGGACTAGCGGCACAGATACGCAGTATTTT. It codes for CSARTSGTDTQYF.

This clonotype was counted at least ten times. The chain is built from TRBV4-3 and TRBJ2-7, with 9 bases lining up with TRBD2. The CDR3 sequence is 15 residues long. Germline V CDR1 and CDR2: LGHNA, YSLEER. V shed 3 bases, J shed 1 base, and the junction held 4 bases outside the gene matches. The chain's CDR3 is CASSHRLAESYEQYF. Here the CDR3 DNA reads TGCGCCAGCAGCCACCGACTAGCGGAGTCCTACGAGCAGTACTTC.